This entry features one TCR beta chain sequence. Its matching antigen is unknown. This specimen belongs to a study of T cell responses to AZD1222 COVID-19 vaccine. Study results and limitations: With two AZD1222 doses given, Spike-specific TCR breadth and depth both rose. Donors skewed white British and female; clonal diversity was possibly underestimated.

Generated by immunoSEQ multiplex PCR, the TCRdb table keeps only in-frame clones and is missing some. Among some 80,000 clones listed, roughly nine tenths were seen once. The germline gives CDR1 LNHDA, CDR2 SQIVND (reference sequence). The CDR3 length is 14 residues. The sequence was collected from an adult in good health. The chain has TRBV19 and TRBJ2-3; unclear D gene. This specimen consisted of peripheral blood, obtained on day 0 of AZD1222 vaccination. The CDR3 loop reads CATTRDRGTDTQYF. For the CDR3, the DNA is TGTGCAACGACCCGCGACCGGGGCACAGATACGCAGTATTTT.